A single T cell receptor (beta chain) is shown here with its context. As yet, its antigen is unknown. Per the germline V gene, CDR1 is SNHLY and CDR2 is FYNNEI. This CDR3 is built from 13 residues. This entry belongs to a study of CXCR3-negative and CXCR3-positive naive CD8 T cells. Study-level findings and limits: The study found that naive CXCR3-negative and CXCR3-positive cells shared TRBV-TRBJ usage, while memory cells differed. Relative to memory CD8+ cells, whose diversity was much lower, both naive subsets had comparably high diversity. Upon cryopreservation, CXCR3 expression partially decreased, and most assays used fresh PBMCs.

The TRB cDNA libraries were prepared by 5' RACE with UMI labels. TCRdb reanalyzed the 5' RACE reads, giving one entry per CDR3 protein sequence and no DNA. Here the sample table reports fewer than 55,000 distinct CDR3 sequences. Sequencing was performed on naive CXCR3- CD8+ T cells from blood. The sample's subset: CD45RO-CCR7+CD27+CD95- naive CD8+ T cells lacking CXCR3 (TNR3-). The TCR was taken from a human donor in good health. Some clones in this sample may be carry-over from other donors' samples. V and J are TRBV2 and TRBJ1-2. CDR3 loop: CASLGPQHYGYTF.